The 21 T cell receptor beta chains below all came from one sample that was sequenced in a study of technical replicates of blood from a few donors. Only in-frame clones appear in the TCRdb table, and some are missing; sequencing was by immunoSEQ multiplex PCR. Here the sample spans around 83,000 clones, 90% to 95% being singletons. The specimen was T cells isolated from PBMCs. The origin of the receptors is a human donor in good health.

This clone was observed once. J is TRBJ1-1 and V is TRBV18, with D uncertain. Trimming stripped 0 bases from V and 4 bases from J, with 6 bases between. Germline V gene data show CDR1 as KGHSH and CDR2 as LQKENI. The CDR3 totals 13 residues. The CDR3 spells CASSPPEGTEAFF. For the CDR3, the DNA is TGTGCCAGCTCACCACCCGAGGGCACTGAAGCTTTCTTT. Using reference TRBV18 and TRBJ1-1 for the parts outside the CDR3, the full variable domain is NAGVMQNPRHLVRRRGQEARLRCSPMKGHSHVYWYRQLPEEGLKFMVYLQKENIIDESGMPKERFSAEFPKEGPSILRIQQVVRGDSAAYFCASSPPEGTEAFFGQGTRLTVV.

The CDR3 DNA reads as TGTGCCAGCAGAATGGGACAGGGACCTCGTGGAAACACCATATATTTT. Protein product: CASRMGQGPRGNTIYF. The V gene is TRBV28, the J gene TRBJ1-3, with 9 bases identical to TRBD1. The CDR3 runs 16 residues. The V and J ends lost 6 bases and 3 bases, in that order; junction bases with no gene match: 9. Germline CDR1 is MDHEN and CDR2 is SYDVKM.

V usage is TRBV5-1 and J usage is TRBJ2-5; 8 nucleotides align to TRBD2. The CDR3 sequence is 15 residues long. Germline assignment: CDR1 SGHRS and CDR2 YFSETQ. V gave up 2 bases and J gave up 2 bases; unmatched junction bases: 5. The CDR3 here is CASSFQGLAQETQYF. CDR3 coding DNA: TGCGCCAGCAGCTTCCAAGGACTAGCTCAAGAGACCCAGTACTTC. The full variable domain, in which reference TRBV5-1 and TRBJ2-5 provide the parts outside the CDR3, is KAGVTQTPRYLIKTRGQQVTLSCSPISGHRSVSWYQQTPGQGLQFLFEYFSETQRNKGNFPGRFSGRQFSNSRSEMNVSTLELGDSALYLCASSFQGLAQETQYFGPGTRLLVL.

This clone was recorded once. This sequence joins TRBV4-1 and TRBJ2-7; 9 bases map to TRBD2. The ends lost 4 bases at V and 0 bases at J; junction bases unmatched: 10. Looked up from germline, CDR1 is MGHRA and CDR2 is YSYEKL. This CDR3 is 17 amino acids long. CDR3 residues: CASSLTLGGGGSYEQYF. CDR3 in DNA: TGCGCCAGCAGCCTGACCTTGGGCGGGGGGGGCTCCTACGAGCAGTACTTC.

The chain couples TRBV7-2 to TRBJ1-1; unclear D gene. The germline V gene has CDR1 SGHTA and CDR2 FQGNSA. This CDR3 region has 12 residues. The ends were cut back, 7 bases at V and 6 bases at J, with 12 bases in the middle. DNA of the CDR3: TGTGCCAGCACCTTTCTCTCCCCTGAAGCTTTCTTT. Translating gives CASTFLSPEAFF.

This sequence joins TRBV6-1 and TRBJ2-1; D is ambiguous. CDR1 and CDR2 from the germline V gene are MNHNS and SASEGT. V lost 1 base and J lost 6, with 13 bases in between. The CDR3 consists of 15 residues. This CDR3 reads CASSEGQILSNEQFF. The CDR3 DNA reads TGTGCCAGCAGTGAAGGTCAGATCTTAAGCAATGAGCAGTTCTTC.

The chain recombines TRBV6-1 with TRBJ1-5, with D perhaps matching TRBD1 (5 bases). Germline V gene data show CDR1 as MNHNS and CDR2 as SASEGT. The CDR3 is 14 amino acids. V dropped 6 bases and J dropped 6 bases, with 15 bases sitting between them. CDR3 DNA: TGTGCCAGCAGGCCCGACAGCACGTTTCAGCCCCAGCATTTT. Its protein product is CASRPDSTFQPQHF.

As DNA, the CDR3 is TGTGCCAGCAGTCCCACTAGTTCAGGGGTGAGCACAGATACGCAGTATTTT. Protein: CASSPTSSGVSTDTQYF. V gene TRBV28 combines with J gene TRBJ2-3; D may be TRBD1 (6 bases). CDR1 is MDHEN, CDR2 SYDVKM, per germline. Trimming removed 5 bases from V and 0 bases from J, with 18 bases in between. The CDR3 extends over 17 amino acids.

The V and J genes are TRBV28 and TRBJ2-3; 8 bases line up with TRBD1. This CDR3 comprises 19 residues. Germline V gives CDR1 MDHEN, CDR2 SYDVKM. V shed 7 bases, J shed 4 bases, and the junction held 22 bases outside the gene matches. The CDR3 DNA reads as TGTGCCAGCACCCTATCGTCGAATTCAGGGACAGGAGTCCCAGATACGCAGTATTTT. Translating it yields CASTLSSNSGTGVPDTQYF.

V gene TRBV5-1 combines with J gene TRBJ1-2, with D possibly matching TRBD1 (5 bases). Per germline, CDR1 SGHRS and CDR2 YFSETQ. V was shortened by 3 bases and J by 6 bases, with 9 bases between the two germline ends. This CDR3 spans 12 amino acids. CDR3 DNA: TGCGCCAGCAGCTACCAGGGCGATGGCTACACCTTC. It codes for CASSYQGDGYTF. The variable domain in full, with the rest retrieved from reference TRBV5-1 and TRBJ1-2, is KAGVTQTPRYLIKTRGQQVTLSCSPISGHRSVSWYQQTPGQGLQFLFEYFSETQRNKGNFPGRFSGRQFSNSRSEMNVSTLELGDSALYLCASSYQGDGYTFGSGTRLTVV.

This clone was seen a handful of times. The V call is TRBV4-1, the J call TRBJ1-5; D unclear. The V end lost 3 bases, the J end lost 3 bases, and 3 bases lay between the germline ends. The CDR3 runs to 12 residues. Germline CDR1 is MGHRA and CDR2 is YSYEKL. The CDR3 loop reads CASSHINQPQHF. The CDR3 coding sequence is TGCGCCAGCAGCCATATCAATCAGCCCCAGCATTTT.

This chain uses TRBV6-5 with TRBJ1-4; 7 bases match TRBD1. V shed 6 bases and J 5 bases; nucleotides not matched to a gene: 6. The CDR3 length is 14 residues. Germline V lookup: CDR1 MNHEY, CDR2 SVGAGI. The CDR3 here is CASSHGTENEKLFF. The CDR3 DNA is TGTGCCAGCAGCCACGGGACAGAAAATGAAAAACTGTTTTTT.

V gene TRBV27 combines with J gene TRBJ1-3; D is uncertain. The germline CDR1 and CDR2 sequences are MNHEY and SMNVEV (reference sequence). This CDR3 is 14 amino acids long. With 5 bases removed from V and 4 bases from J, the gap between germline ends came to 12 bases. The CDR3 region has the DNA TGTGCCAGCAGTCCCACGGGGTACGGAAACACCATATATTTT. Its translation: CASSPTGYGNTIYF.

This clone is a singleton in its sample. The V and J genes are TRBV27 and TRBJ1-1; D is possibly TRBD1 (5 bases). This CDR3 has 14 residues. V lost 5 bases and J lost 2, with 12 bases in between. CDR1 is MNHEY, CDR2 SMNVEV, per germline (reference sequence). The DNA for the CDR3 is TGTGCCAGCAGTCCCCGGGACTATAACACTGAAGCTTTCTTT. Its protein product is CASSPRDYNTEAFF.

This rearrangement joins TRBV4-1 to TRBJ1-6, with 8 bases that match TRBD1. Germline CDR1 and CDR2: MGHRA and YSYEKL. V lost 6 bases to trimming and J lost 9 bases; unmatched junction nucleotides: 13. The CDR3 is made up of 16 amino acids. CDR3 in amino acids: CASRGGLGQGASPLHF. CDR3 DNA: TGCGCCAGCAGAGGAGGACTGGGTCAGGGGGCTTCACCCCTCCACTTT.

The chain carries TRBV29-1 and TRBJ2-5; D not resolved. The CDR3 is 12 amino acids. Trimming removed 7 bases at V and 4 bases at J, with 13 bases between. The germline V gene has CDR1 SQVTM and CDR2 ANQGSEA. Written as DNA, the CDR3 is TGCAGCGCTGCCCCAGAGGCAGAGACCCAGTACTTC. It is translated as CSAAPEAETQYF.

This rearrangement joins TRBV10-2 to TRBJ1-5; D is perhaps TRBD1 (6 bases). Trimming pared 8 bases from V and 1 base from J, leaving 15 bases between. The CDR3 has 15 amino acids. The germline V gene encodes CDR1 WSHSY and CDR2 SAAADI. CDR3 region: CASREGGTSNQPQHF. Here the CDR3 DNA reads TGCGCCAGCCGAGAAGGGGGTACCAGCAATCAGCCCCAGCATTTT.

This chain connects TRBV7-6 to TRBJ2-1, with 12 bases aligning to TRBD2. With 5 bases clipped from V and 4 bases from J, the junction kept 18 bases outside the gene matches. This CDR3 region has 20 residues. Per germline, CDR1 SGHVS and CDR2 FNYEAQ. CDR3 in DNA: TGTGCCAGCAGCCTCCGGCCGGGAGCTAGCGGGGGGGAACTATACAATGAGCAGTTCTTC. Protein sequence: CASSLRPGASGGELYNEQFF. The full variable domain, rest sourced from reference TRBV7-6 and TRBJ2-1, is GAGVSQSPRYKVTKRGQDVALRCDPISGHVSLYWYRQALGQGPEFLTYFNYEAQQDKSGLPNDRFSAERPEGSISTLTIQRTEQRDSAMYRCASSLRPGASGGELYNEQFFGPGTRLTVL.

The chain has TRBV18 and TRBJ1-5, with no clear D. The CDR3 loop spans 19 amino acids. Trimming stripped 2 bases from V and 1 base from J, with 21 bases between. The germline CDR1 and CDR2 sequences are KGHSH and LQKENI. The CDR3 protein is CASSPAWTGGGGSNQPQHF. The CDR3 region has the DNA TGTGCCAGCTCACCAGCCTGGACCGGAGGAGGCGGAAGCAATCAGCCCCAGCATTTT.

V usage is TRBV25-1 and J usage is TRBJ1-1, with D possibly matching TRBD1 (5 bases). Germline V lookup: CDR1 MGHDK, CDR2 SYGVNS. CDR3 length equals 14 residues. In nucleotides, the CDR3 is TGTTCAACAGGCACGAATCGAATGAACACTGAAGCTTTCTTT. It translates to CSTGTNRMNTEAFF.

This chain uses TRBV4-1 with TRBJ2-3, with 7 bases identical to TRBD1. The length of the CDR3 is 15 residues. V lost 5 bases, J lost 1 base, and 6 bases stayed unmatched. Germline lookup yields CDR1 MGHRA and CDR2 YSYEKL. DNA for the CDR3: TGCGCCAGCAGCGCTCGACAGGGCGGCACAGATACGCAGTATTTT. Translation: CASSARQGGTDTQYF.